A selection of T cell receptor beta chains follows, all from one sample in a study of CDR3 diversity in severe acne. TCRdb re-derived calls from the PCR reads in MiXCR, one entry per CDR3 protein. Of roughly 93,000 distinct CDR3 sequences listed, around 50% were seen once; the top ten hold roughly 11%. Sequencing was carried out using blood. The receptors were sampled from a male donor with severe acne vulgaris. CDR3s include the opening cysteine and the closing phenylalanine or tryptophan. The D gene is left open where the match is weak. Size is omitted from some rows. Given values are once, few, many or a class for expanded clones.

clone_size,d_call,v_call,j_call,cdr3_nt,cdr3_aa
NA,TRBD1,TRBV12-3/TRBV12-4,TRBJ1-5,TGTGCCAGCAGTTCAAACACCAGGGGGCTGGATCAGCCCCAGCATTTT,CASSSNTRGLDQPQHF
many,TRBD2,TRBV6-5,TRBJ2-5,TGTGCCAGCACTGAGGGAGGGCCACAGGAGACCCAGTACTTC,CASTEGGPQETQYF
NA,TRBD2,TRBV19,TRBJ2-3,TGTGCCAGTAGTATCGGTAGCGGGTCCGCAGATACGCAGTATTTT,CASSIGSGSADTQYF
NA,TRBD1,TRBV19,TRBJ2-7,TGTGCCAGTGCCGGGACAGACACCTACGAGCAGTACTTC,CASAGTDTYEQYF
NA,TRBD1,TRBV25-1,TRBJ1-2,TGTGCCAGCATCGGGACAGGGGACTATGGCTACACCTTC,CASIGTGDYGYTF
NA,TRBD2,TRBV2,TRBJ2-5,TGTGCCAGCAGCGCTTTGCGCGGGAGGGAACAAGAGACCCAGTACTTC,CASSALRGREQETQYF
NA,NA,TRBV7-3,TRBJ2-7,TGTGCCAGCAGGGGACAATACTCCTACGAGCAGTACTTC,CASRGQYSYEQYF
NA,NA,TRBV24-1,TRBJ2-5,TGTGCCACCAGTGATTCTGCCGGCCCAGGGGAGACCCAGTACTTC,CATSDSAGPGETQYF
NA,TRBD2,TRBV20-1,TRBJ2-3,TGCAGTGCTAGAGACGAGACTAGCGGAGACACAGATACGCAATATTTT,CSARDETSGDTDTQYF
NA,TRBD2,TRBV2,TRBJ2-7,TGTGCCAGCAACGTAGACGGACTAGCGTACGAGCAGTACTTC,CASNVDGLAYEQYF
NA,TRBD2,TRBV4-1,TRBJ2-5,TGCGCCAGCAGCCAAGGGACTAGCGGGAGCCAAGAGACCCAGTACTTC,CASSQGTSGSQETQYF
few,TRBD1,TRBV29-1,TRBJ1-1,TGCAGCGTTCTGGACAGGGCTACTGAAGCTTTCTTT,CSVLDRATEAFF
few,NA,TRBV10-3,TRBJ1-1,TGTGCCATCAGTGAGTCGGGTAGTACTGAAGCTTTCTTT,CAISESGSTEAFF
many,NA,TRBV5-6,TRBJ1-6,TGTGCCAGCAGCTTGGGACGTATCAATAATTCACCCCTCCACTTT,CASSLGRINNSPLHF
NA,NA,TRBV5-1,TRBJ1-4,TGCGCCAGCAGCTTACGACTAGGCAGGGAAAAACTGTTTTTT,CASSLRLGREKLFF
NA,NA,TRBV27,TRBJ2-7,TGTGCCACCAGAAGTCGTGGGGGAATGGGCTACGAGCAGTACTTC,CATRSRGGMGYEQYF
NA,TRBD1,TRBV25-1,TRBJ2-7,TGTGCCAGCAGTGATAGGGACAGGGTCCCCTACGAGCAGTACTTC,CASSDRDRVPYEQYF